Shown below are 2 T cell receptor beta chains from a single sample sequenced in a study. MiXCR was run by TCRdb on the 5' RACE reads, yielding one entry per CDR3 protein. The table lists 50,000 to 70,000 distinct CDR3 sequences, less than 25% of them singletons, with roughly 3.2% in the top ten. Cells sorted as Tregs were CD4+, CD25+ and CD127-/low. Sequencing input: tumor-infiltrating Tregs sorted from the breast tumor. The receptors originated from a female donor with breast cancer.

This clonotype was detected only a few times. The CDR3 DNA follows: TGCGCCAGCAGCTTGGACGGGGGCGGAGGACCCTACGAGCAGTACTTC. It encodes CASSLDGGGGPYEQYF. V gene TRBV5-1 combines with J gene TRBJ2-7, with D tentatively TRBD1 or TRBD2 (6 bases each). The V and J ends lost 0 bases and 2 bases respectively, with 15 bases between them. Germline V gene lookup returns CDR1 SGHRS and CDR2 YFSETQ. The CDR3 is made up of 16 amino acids.

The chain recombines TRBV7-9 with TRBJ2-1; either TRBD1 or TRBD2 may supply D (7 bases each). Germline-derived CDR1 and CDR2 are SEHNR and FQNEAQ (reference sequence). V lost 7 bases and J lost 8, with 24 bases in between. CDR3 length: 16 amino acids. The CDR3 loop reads CASISGRDSRVDEQFF. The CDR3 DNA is TGTGCCAGCATATCTGGGAGGGACAGTCGTGTCGATGAGCAGTTCTTC.